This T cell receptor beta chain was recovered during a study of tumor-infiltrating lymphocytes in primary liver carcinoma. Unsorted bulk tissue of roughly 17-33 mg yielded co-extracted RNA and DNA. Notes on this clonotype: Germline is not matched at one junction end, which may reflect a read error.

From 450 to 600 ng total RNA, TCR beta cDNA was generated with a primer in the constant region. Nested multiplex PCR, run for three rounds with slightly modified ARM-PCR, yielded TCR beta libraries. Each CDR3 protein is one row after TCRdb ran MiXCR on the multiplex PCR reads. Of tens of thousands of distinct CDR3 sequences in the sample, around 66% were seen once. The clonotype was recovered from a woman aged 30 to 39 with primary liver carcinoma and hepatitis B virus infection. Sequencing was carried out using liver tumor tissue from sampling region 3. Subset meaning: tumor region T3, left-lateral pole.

The CDR3 DNA is TGTGCCAGCAGTATATGGCTTGAAGCTTTCTTT. Translation: CASSIWLEAFF. V usage is TRBV28 and J usage is TRBJ1-1, with D unresolved. The length of the CDR3 is 11 residues. CDR1 is MDHEN, CDR2 SYDVKM, per germline.